The 22 T cell receptor beta chains given below trace back to one sample, sequenced in a study of cytomegalovirus exposure and HLA in healthy donors. The PCR made use of 60 Vbeta and 13 Jbeta primers. Data came from immunoSEQ multiplex PCR; TCRdb stores just in-frame clones and leaves some out. The sample lists 150,000 to 200,000 clones; 60% to 80% were seen once. The sample consisted of PBMCs. These TCRs come from a man aged 40-49 years in good health and CMV-seropositive.

This rearrangement joins TRBV18 to TRBJ1-1; D is possibly TRBD1 (5 bases). Trimming removed 3 bases from V and 1 base from J, with 12 bases in between. The germline CDR1 and CDR2 sequences are KGHSH and LQKENI. This CDR3 comprises 15 residues. CDR3 region: CASSPSETANTEAFF. As DNA, the CDR3 is TGTGCCAGCTCACCTTCCGAGACAGCGAACACTGAAGCTTTCTTT.

The chain carries TRBV4-1 and TRBJ2-7; TRBD2 aligns across 13 bases. The CDR3 covers 16 residues. After removal of 4 bases from V and 1 base from J, the junction contained 4 bases not matched to a gene. Germline lookup yields CDR1 MGHRA and CDR2 YSYEKL. In nucleotides, the CDR3 is TGCGCCAGCAGCCGATCGGGACTAGCGGGGTCCTACGAGCAGTACTTC. It translates to CASSRSGLAGSYEQYF.

This clone showed up just once. This sequence joins TRBV7-9 and TRBJ1-2, with a possible D match to TRBD1 (6 bases). The CDR3 spans 15 residues. V was pared by 6 bases and J by 6 bases, with 20 bases between. Germline CDR1 is SEHNR and CDR2 is FQNEAQ (reference sequence). The CDR3 is CASSLGGASSDGYTF. The CDR3, as DNA: TGTGCCAGCAGTCTAGGGGGGGCGAGTTCGGATGGCTACACCTTC.

The V call is TRBV19, the J call TRBJ1-1; D is uncertain. Germline CDR1 LNHDA, CDR2 SQIVND (reference sequence). The CDR3 has 16 amino acids. With 3 bases removed from V and 0 bases from J, the gap between germline ends came to 14 bases. This CDR3 reads CASSIGVRRMNTEAFF. The CDR3 region has the DNA TGTGCCAGTAGTATCGGGGTAAGGCGGATGAACACTGAAGCTTTCTTT.

This rearrangement joins TRBV12-5 to TRBJ2-7, with D perhaps TRBD1 (6 bases). Looked up from germline, CDR1 is LGHNT and CDR2 is FRNRAP. Trimming left V 6 bases short and J 2 bases short, with 14 bases between. The CDR3 runs 14 residues. The CDR3 sequence: CASGSRTETYEQYF. CDR3 in DNA: TGTGCTAGTGGCAGTAGGACAGAAACCTACGAGCAGTACTTC.

This clone was observed a few times. J is TRBJ2-7 and V is TRBV7-2, with 14 bases identical to TRBD2. V dropped 3 bases and J dropped 7; count of bases not matched to a gene: 8. Germline V gene sequence: CDR1 SGHTA, CDR2 FQGNSA. This CDR3 contains 16 residues. The chain's CDR3 is CASSLTSGRGVLEQYF. For the CDR3, the DNA is TGTGCCAGCAGCTTGACTAGCGGGAGGGGTGTTCTGGAGCAGTACTTC. Full variable domain (rest looked up from reference TRBV7-2 and TRBJ2-7): GAGVSQSPSNKVTEKGKDVELRCDPISGHTALYWYRQSLGQGLEFLIYFQGNSAPDKSGLPSDRFSAERTGGSVSTLTIQRTQQEDSAVYLCASSLTSGRGVLEQYFGPGTRLTVT.

The sample holds one count of this clone. The rearrangement uses TRBV9 and TRBJ1-2; D perhaps matches TRBD1 (5 bases). From germline, CDR1 is SGDLS and CDR2 YYNGEE. The V gene lost 0 bases and the J gene lost 7 bases, with 7 bases spanning the gap. The CDR3 is 12 residues long. As DNA, the CDR3 is TGTGCCAGCAGCGTAGTAGGGGTTGGCTACACCTTC. It encodes CASSVVGVGYTF. Variable domain in full (rest from reference TRBV9 and TRBJ1-2): DSGVTQTPKHLITATGQRVTLRCSPRSGDLSVYWYQQSLDQGLQFLIQYYNGEERAKGNILERFSAQQFPDLHSELNLSSLELGDSALYFCASSVVGVGYTFGSGTRLTVV.

In its sample, this clone was seen a few times. V and J are TRBV15 and TRBJ2-6; 8 bases fit TRBD2. J lost 4 bases, V lost 1 base, and 9 bases had no gene match. The CDR3 is made up of 18 amino acids. In germline, CDR1 is LNHNV, CDR2 YYDKDF (reference sequence). CDR3 residues: CATSRGTGGLRGANVLTF. The CDR3 coding sequence is TGTGCCACCAGCAGAGGTACGGGAGGGCTCCGAGGGGCCAACGTCCTGACTTTC.

J is TRBJ2-1 and V is TRBV19, with 8 bases that match TRBD2. The V and J ends lost 6 bases and 7 bases, in that order; junction bases with no gene match: 8. Germline values: CDR1 LNHDA, CDR2 SQIVND (reference sequence). The CDR3 spans 14 residues. DNA of the CDR3: TGTGCCAGTAGGGATAGCGGGAATAGGAATGAGCAGTTCTTC. It yields the protein CASRDSGNRNEQFF.

This chain uses TRBV2 with TRBJ1-3; 7 bases map to TRBD1. The V and J ends lost 7 bases and 4 bases, in that order; junction bases with no gene match: 4. Germline loops: CDR1 SNHLY, CDR2 FYNNEI. This CDR3 is built from 13 residues. CDR3 region: CASKGQVGNTIYF. The CDR3 bases are TGTGCCAGCAAAGGACAGGTGGGAAACACCATATATTTT.

This clone was picked up a small number of times. V is TRBV28 and J is TRBJ1-1; D gene uncertain. The germline V and J ends were trimmed by 2 bases and 0 bases, with 10 bases remaining between them. Germline lookup yields CDR1 MDHEN and CDR2 SYDVKM. The CDR3 loop spans 15 amino acids. The CDR3, as DNA: TGTGCCAGCAGTTTAACAGTTCCAATGAACACTGAAGCTTTCTTT. Its translation is CASSLTVPMNTEAFF.

The chain employs TRBV6-1 and TRBJ2-3; D is unclear. V gave up 0 bases and J gave up 1 base, with 17 bases separating them. The CDR3 extends over 18 amino acids. CDR1 and CDR2 from the germline V gene are MNHNS and SASEGT. As DNA, the CDR3 is TGTGCCAGCAGTGAAGCGTCTGGCCAGGCCCTTCGCACAGATACGCAGTATTTT. Its translation is CASSEASGQALRTDTQYF.

The chain couples TRBV11-3 to TRBJ2-7, with 8 bases identical to TRBD2. Germline CDR1 and CDR2: SGHNT and YENEEA. The CDR3 runs to 13 residues. Losses at the gene ends were 3 bases for V and 6 bases for J; bases not matched to a gene: 4. This chain's CDR3 is CASSFGREREQYF. For the CDR3, the DNA is TGTGCCAGCAGCTTCGGGAGGGAACGCGAGCAGTACTTC.

The CDR3 region has the DNA TGTGCCAGCAGCTTTGACAGGGGCACGTACGAGCAGTACTTC. This sequence encodes CASSFDRGTYEQYF. The chain is built from TRBV7-6 and TRBJ2-7; TRBD1 agrees at 8 bases. V was pared by 3 bases and J by 4 bases, with 5 bases of the junction left unmatched. The CDR3 is 14 residues long. Looked up from germline, CDR1 is SGHVS and CDR2 is FNYEAQ.

This clone was observed a few times. The CDR3 is CASSQTYGGINEKLFF. In DNA, the CDR3 is TGTGCCAGCAGCCAGACGTACGGCGGAATTAATGAAAAACTGTTTTTT. The chain carries TRBV14 and TRBJ1-4; D ambiguous. From germline, CDR1 is SGHDN and CDR2 FVKESK. V gave up 3 bases and J gave up 4 bases, with 15 bases separating them. The CDR3 is 16 amino acids.

This sequence joins TRBV6-1 and TRBJ2-5, with 11 bases lining up with TRBD2. The CDR3 sequence is 14 residues long. V was pared by 11 bases and J by 3 bases, with 8 bases of the junction left unmatched. Germline V gene lookup returns CDR1 MNHNS and CDR2 SASEGT. In DNA form, the CDR3 reads TGTGCCGCCCGGGTGGGACTAGCGGAAGAGACCCAGTACTTC. As protein: CAARVGLAEETQYF.

For the CDR3, the DNA is TGTGCCAGCAGCCAAGGGGGAACAGGGGGCTCAACTAATGAAAAACTGTTTTTT. This gives the protein CASSQGGTGGSTNEKLFF. V gene TRBV4-2 combines with J gene TRBJ1-4, with 9 bases identical to TRBD1. Looked up from germline, CDR1 is LGHNA and CDR2 is YNFKEQ. With 1 base clipped from V and 0 bases from J, the junction kept 6 bases outside the gene matches. The CDR3 is 18 amino acids.

This chain joins TRBV2 and TRBJ1-2; no clear D gene. Germline V CDR1 and CDR2: SNHLY, FYNNEI. With 1 base removed from V and 8 bases from J, the gap between germline ends came to 17 bases. The CDR3 has 15 amino acids. The CDR3 region has the DNA TGTGCCAGCAGTGAAGAGGGCGGGATCCCCTTCGGCTACACCTTC. It translates to CASSEEGGIPFGYTF.

The V call is TRBV7-8, the J call TRBJ2-1, with TRBD2 identical over 7 bases. The V gene's germline CDR1 is SGHVS and CDR2 FQNEAQ. The CDR3 is 15 amino acids. J was trimmed by 2 bases and V by 4 bases; bases with no gene match: 5. CDR3 protein: CASSYTGTTYNEQFF. In nucleotides, the CDR3 is TGTGCCAGCAGCTATACCGGGACTACCTACAATGAGCAGTTCTTC. The full variable domain, its missing parts supplied by reference TRBV7-8 and TRBJ2-1, is GAGVSQSPRYKVAKRGQDVALRCDPISGHVSLFWYQQALGQGPEFLTYFQNEAQLDKSGLPSDRFFAERPEGSVSTLKIQRTQQEDSAVYLCASSYTGTTYNEQFFGPGTRLTVL.

The chain employs TRBV6-5 and TRBJ2-1, with 8 bases that match TRBD1. There are 15 residues in the CDR3. The V gene end was trimmed by 6 bases and the J gene end by 6 bases; junction bases not matched to a gene: 10. Germline-derived CDR1 and CDR2 are MNHEY and SVGAGI. CDR3 amino acids: CASRGDRLSRNEQFF. Here the CDR3 DNA reads TGTGCCAGCAGGGGGGACAGGTTGAGTCGCAATGAGCAGTTCTTC.

This chain uses TRBV5-1 with TRBJ2-1; 10 bases fit TRBD2. The CDR3 runs 15 residues. Germline CDR1 is SGHRS and CDR2 is YFSETQ. J was trimmed by 9 bases and V by 7 bases; bases with no gene match: 13. The CDR3 loop reads CASARLAGEVGEQFF. For the CDR3, the DNA is TGCGCCAGCGCGCGGCTAGCGGGAGAAGTGGGTGAGCAGTTCTTC.

This clone was observed a handful of times. The chain recombines TRBV5-1 with TRBJ2-5; D may be TRBD2 (6 bases). This CDR3 is built from 14 residues. CDR1 is SGHRS and CDR2 is YFSETQ in the germline V gene. The V gene lost 1 base and the J gene lost 5 bases, with 12 bases spanning the gap. DNA of the CDR3: TGCGCCAGCAGCTTGCGACTAGGAGCTGAGACCCAGTACTTC. Translating gives CASSLRLGAETQYF.